The present TCR beta chain was sequenced within a study of cytomegalovirus exposure and HLA in healthy donors. About the research overall: The 120 validation repertoires, a later analysis reported, used the same platform as the approximately 730 repertoires from the first cohort.

The trim removed 6 bases at V and 4 bases at J, leaving 11 bases unmatched. Germline V gene lookup returns CDR1 MDHEN and CDR2 SYDVKM. CDR3 length: 15 amino acids. Clones were read by immunoSEQ multiplex PCR, and TCRdb kept only the in-frame ones, dropping some. The sample includes approximately 110,000 clones, 85% to 90% of them seen just once. As for this clone: Its antigen is not identified.

The donors were in the approximately 120-subject validation cohort; that cohort was separate from the approximately 700-subject first cohort. Whole-study findings and limits: Researchers counted 180 or so TCR beta chains as cytomegalovirus-associated. The tendency of first-cohort TCR clusters to co-occur in the 120 or so validation repertoires emerged from a later analysis.

The origin of this receptor is a woman between 18 and 29 years old in good health and CMV-seronegative. The chain carries TRBV28 and TRBJ2-7, with 8 positions matching TRBD1. Material for sequencing was PBMCs. CDR3: CASSALGTGPYEQYF. CDR3 coding DNA: TGTGCCAGCAGCGCCCTTGGGACAGGCCCGTACGAGCAGTACTTC.